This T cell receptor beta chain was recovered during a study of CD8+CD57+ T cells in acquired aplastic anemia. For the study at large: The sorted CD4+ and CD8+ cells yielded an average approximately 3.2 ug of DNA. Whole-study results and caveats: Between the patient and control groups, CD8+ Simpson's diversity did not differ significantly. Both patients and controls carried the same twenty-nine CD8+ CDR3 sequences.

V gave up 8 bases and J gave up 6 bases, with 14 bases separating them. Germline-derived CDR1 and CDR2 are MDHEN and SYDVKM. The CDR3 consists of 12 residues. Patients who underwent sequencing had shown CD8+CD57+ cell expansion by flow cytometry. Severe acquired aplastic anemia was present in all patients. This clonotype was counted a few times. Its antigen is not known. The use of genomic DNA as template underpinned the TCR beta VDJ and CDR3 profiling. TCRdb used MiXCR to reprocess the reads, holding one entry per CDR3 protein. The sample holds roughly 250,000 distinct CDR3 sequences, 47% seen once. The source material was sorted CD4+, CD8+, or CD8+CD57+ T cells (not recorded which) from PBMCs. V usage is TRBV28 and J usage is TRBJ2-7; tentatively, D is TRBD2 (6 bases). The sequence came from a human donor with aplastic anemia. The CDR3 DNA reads TGTGCCAGCGCGCGGGATAACGGCGAGCAGTACTTC. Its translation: CASARDNGEQYF.